The next 15 T cell receptor beta chains were all read from a single sample in a study of OX40 agonist ivuxolimab in advanced cancers. TCRdb's table, derived via immunoSEQ multiplex PCR, lists solely in-frame clones and lacks some. The data show tens of thousands of clones, over 65% seen once. Source: CD4+ or CD8+ T cells sorted from blood, taken in a trial of the OX40 agonist ivuxolimab. The receptors originated from an adult with an advanced solid tumor such as melanoma, head and neck, liver or kidney cancer.

The rearrangement links TRBV10-3 to TRBJ2-1; 10 nucleotides match TRBD2. CDR3 length: 17 amino acids. Germline-derived CDR1 and CDR2 are ENHRY and SYGVKD. With 4 bases clipped from V and 3 bases from J, the junction kept 9 bases outside the gene matches. The CDR3 nucleotides are TGTGCCATCAGTGGCCCCCCTCAGCGGGGGGGCTACAATGAGCAGTTCTTC. Protein product: CAISGPPQRGGYNEQFF.

CDR3 nucleotide sequence: TGTGCCAGCTCACCAGGGGGGGTCACCAAAAACATTCAGTACTTC. Translation gives CASSPGGVTKNIQYF. The chain recombines TRBV18 with TRBJ2-4, with 7 bases lining up with TRBD2. The junction had 3 bases not matched to a gene; V was cut back by 2 bases and J by 2 bases. Germline V gene lookup returns CDR1 KGHSH and CDR2 LQKENI. The CDR3 has 15 residues.

CDR3 sequence reads: CASSLEGAGELFF. For the CDR3, the DNA is TGTGCCAGCAGCTTGGAAGGAGCCGGGGAGCTGTTTTTT. The chain recombines TRBV5-4 with TRBJ2-2; D call uncertain. This CDR3 has 13 amino acids. From germline, CDR1 is SGHNT and CDR2 YYREEE (reference sequence). The germline V and J ends were trimmed by 0 bases and 6 bases, with 6 bases remaining between them.

The chain links TRBV20-1 to TRBJ1-3, with unresolved D. Germline V gives CDR1 DFQATT, CDR2 SNEGSKA (reference sequence). The CDR3 has 11 residues. V shed 5 bases and J shed 8 bases, with 10 bases lying between them. The DNA of the CDR3 is TGCAGTGCTCAGGAGGCGTACACCATATATTTT. It translates to CSAQEAYTIYF.

The chain joins TRBV4-2 to TRBJ2-3, with 10 bases that match TRBD2. Germline V CDR1 and CDR2: LGHNA, YNFKEQ. With 5 bases clipped from V and 5 bases from J, the junction kept 10 bases outside the gene matches. The CDR3 is made up of 16 amino acids. CDR3 bases: TGTGCCAGCAGCTATTTCAGCGGGGGGGCGAAAGATACGCAGTATTTT. It is translated as CASSYFSGGAKDTQYF.

This clone was picked up one time. V and J are TRBV5-4 and TRBJ2-1; 8 bases agree with TRBD1. The junction had 3 bases not matched to a gene; V was cut back by 2 bases and J by 5 bases. This CDR3 is 14 amino acids long. Germline-derived CDR1 and CDR2 are SGHNT and YYREEE (reference sequence). The CDR3: CASSFQGANNEQFF. As DNA, the CDR3 is TGTGCCAGCAGCTTCCAGGGGGCGAACAATGAGCAGTTCTTC.

The chain combines TRBV11-1 with TRBJ1-2; 8 bases fit TRBD1. The CDR3 covers 14 residues. The junction had 7 bases not matched to a gene; V was cut back by 5 bases and J by 5 bases. Germline-derived CDR1 and CDR2 are SGHAT and FQDESV (reference sequence). This chain's CDR3 is CASSPRTGKYGYTF. The CDR3 coding sequence is TGTGCCAGCAGCCCAAGGACAGGGAAGTATGGCTACACCTTC.

This chain uses TRBV7-2 with TRBJ1-5; 7 nucleotides align to TRBD1. The CDR3 has 15 residues. Germline V lookup: CDR1 SGHTA, CDR2 FQGNSA. Trimming at V came to 5 bases and at J to 0 bases, leaving 4 bases not matched to a gene. This CDR3 reads CASSPGGASNQPQHF. The CDR3 nucleotides are TGTGCCAGCAGCCCAGGGGGGGCTAGCAATCAGCCCCAGCATTTT.

The genes are TRBV5-1 and TRBJ2-1; possible D gene TRBD2, 7 bases. With 4 bases removed from V and 4 bases from J, the gap between germline ends came to 15 bases. Germline V gene sequence: CDR1 SGHRS, CDR2 YFSETQ. CDR3 length: 15 amino acids. The DNA for the CDR3 is TGCGCCAGCAGCACCTCGGGGGGCCAATACAATGAGCAGTTCTTC. This translates into CASSTSGGQYNEQFF.

This chain links TRBV27 with TRBJ2-1; possibly TRBD2 for D (5 bases). The CDR3 sequence is 15 residues long. Looked up from germline, CDR1 is MNHEY and CDR2 is SMNVEV (reference sequence). With 5 bases removed from V and 5 bases from J, the gap between germline ends came to 16 bases. CDR3 DNA sequence: TGTGCCAGCAGTGTTACCCGGAGGAGTGACAATGAGCAGTTCTTC. It yields the protein CASSVTRRSDNEQFF.

The chain uses TRBV18 and TRBJ2-5, with unresolved D. Germline-derived CDR1 and CDR2 are KGHSH and LQKENI. The CDR3 contains 11 residues. Trimming stripped 8 bases from V and 2 bases from J, with 6 bases between. The CDR3 region has the DNA TGTGCCAGCGAACTACAAGAGACCCAGTACTTC. Translating it yields CASELQETQYF.

The chain couples TRBV29-1 to TRBJ2-1, with a tentative D call TRBD1 (6 bases). The CDR3 is 14 residues long. The germline V gene encodes CDR1 SQVTM and CDR2 ANQGSEA. V lost 8 bases and J lost 0, with 14 bases in between. The CDR3, as DNA: TGCAGCTCCCGGACGGACAGCTCCTACAATGAGCAGTTCTTC. Protein sequence: CSSRTDSSYNEQFF.

The chain joins TRBV7-2 to TRBJ2-7; weak D call: TRBD2 (7 bases). Germline CDR1 reads SGHTA; CDR2 reads FQGNSA. Deletions cut 4 bases from V and 7 bases from J, with 14 bases between. The CDR3 runs to 13 residues. In nucleotides, the CDR3 is TGTGCCAGCAGCTCCCGGGGGGCGGAAGAGCAGTACTTC. This encodes CASSSRGAEEQYF.

The table lists this clone with a few counts. V and J are TRBV5-4 and TRBJ1-6; D remains unclear. The CDR3 contains 14 residues. From germline, CDR1 is SGHNT and CDR2 YYREEE (reference sequence). The V end was cut by 4 bases, the J end by 6 bases, with 11 bases between. Here the CDR3 DNA reads TGTGCCAGCAGCCTGGGCCAGATTAATTCACCCCTCCACTTT. Its translation: CASSLGQINSPLHF.

The CDR3 region has the DNA TGTGCCAGCATCGGGCCCTTGCTTTACAATGAGCAGTTCTTC. Protein sequence: CASIGPLLYNEQFF. The chain employs TRBV2 and TRBJ2-1; no definite D call. V was trimmed by 7 bases and J by 4 bases, leaving 14 bases between them. This CDR3 spans 14 amino acids. CDR1 and CDR2 from the germline V gene are SNHLY and FYNNEI.